Each of the 25 T cell receptor beta chains below was sequenced from the same sample in a study of T cell changes during pregnancy in multiple sclerosis. The table came from immunoSEQ multiplex PCR; TCRdb's copy has only in-frame clones and leaves some out. The sample shows some 85,000 clones, 85% to 95% of them seen only once. This material consisted of peripheral blood, taken in the third trimester of pregnancy. Receptors were obtained from a female donor with multiple sclerosis, enrolled in a pregnancy study.

V and J are TRBV6-6 and TRBJ1-5; 7 nucleotides align to TRBD1. Germline V gene data show CDR1 as MNHNY and CDR2 as SVGAGI (reference sequence). The V and J ends lost 5 bases and 6 bases, in that order; junction bases with no gene match: 7. The CDR3 extends over 14 amino acids. Here the CDR3 DNA reads TGTGCCAGCAGTGTGACAGGGAGAAGTCAGCCCCAGCATTTT. It is translated as CASSVTGRSQPQHF.

The rearrangement uses TRBV6-1 and TRBJ2-1; TRBD2 might be the D (6 bases). This CDR3 comprises 14 residues. V was trimmed by 1 base and J by 5 bases, leaving 9 bases between them. CDR1 is MNHNS and CDR2 is SASEGT in the germline V gene. CDR3 DNA: TGTGCCAGCAGTGAAGGGGGGGATAACAATGAGCAGTTCTTC. This sequence encodes CASSEGGDNNEQFF.

This clone came up once. The CDR3 coding sequence is TGTGCCAGCAGCGCCCCGGGACTAGCGGGCTCCTACAATGAGCAGTTCTTC. This translates into CASSAPGLAGSYNEQFF. The gene calls are TRBV7-9 and TRBJ2-1; 12 nucleotides agree with TRBD2. The trim removed 5 bases at V and 0 bases at J, leaving 5 bases unmatched. The CDR3 consists of 17 residues. Germline values: CDR1 SEHNR, CDR2 FQNEAQ (reference sequence).

The chain joins TRBV2 to TRBJ1-1, with TRBD1 matching 10 bases. The CDR3 covers 14 residues. Germline values: CDR1 SNHLY, CDR2 FYNNEI. Losses at the gene ends were 4 bases for V and 6 bases for J; bases not matched to a gene: 5. DNA of the CDR3: TGTGCCAGCAGTGCGACAGGGGGCAAGGCTGAAGCTTTCTTT. This gives the protein CASSATGGKAEAFF. Drawing the rest from reference TRBV2 and TRBJ1-1, the complete variable domain is EPEVTQTPSHQVTQMGQEVILRCVPISNHLYFYWYRQILGQKVEFLVSFYNNEISEKSEIFDDQFSVERPDGSNFTLKIRSTKLEDSAMYFCASSATGGKAEAFFGQGTRLTVV.

The V call is TRBV6-5, the J call TRBJ1-5, with unresolved D. CDR3 length: 15 amino acids. The V and J ends lost 6 bases and 3 bases respectively, with 15 bases between them. Germline V lookup: CDR1 MNHEY, CDR2 SVGAGI. CDR3 sequence: CASREEGRVNQPQHF. DNA of the CDR3: TGTGCCAGCAGAGAGGAGGGTCGGGTCAATCAGCCCCAGCATTTT.

This clone has more than one count but fewer than ten. The chain uses TRBV7-2 and TRBJ2-1; 7 nucleotides line up with TRBD2. The CDR3 spans 15 residues. CDR1 is SGHTA, CDR2 FQGNSA, per germline. V gave up 5 bases and J gave up 3 bases; unmatched junction bases: 7. The CDR3 is CASSETSSSYNEQFF. CDR3 nucleotides: TGTGCCAGCAGCGAGACTAGCAGTAGCTACAATGAGCAGTTCTTC.

This clone was seen once. This chain uses TRBV5-1 with TRBJ2-7; 13 bases fit TRBD2. Germline V gene data show CDR1 as SGHRS and CDR2 as YFSETQ. This CDR3 is built from 15 residues. Trimming at V came to 4 bases and at J to 6 bases, leaving 7 bases not matched to a gene. CDR3 protein: CASSLRTSGSSEQYF. The CDR3 DNA follows: TGCGCCAGCAGCCTACGGACTAGCGGGAGCTCCGAGCAGTACTTC.

The gene calls are TRBV5-4 and TRBJ2-3; D is possibly TRBD1 (5 bases). V lost 4 bases and J 1 base, leaving 7 bases between the germline ends. The CDR3 is 13 residues long. Germline lookup yields CDR1 SGHNT and CDR2 YYREEE (reference sequence). The CDR3 DNA reads as TGTGCCAGCAGCATAGGGGGCACAGATACGCAGTATTTT. Protein sequence: CASSIGGTDTQYF.

The chain is built from TRBV28 and TRBJ2-7; D gene uncertain. Germline V lookup: CDR1 MDHEN, CDR2 SYDVKM. This CDR3 has 14 residues. Between the trimmed V and J ends, which lost 5 bases and 2 bases, there was a span of 13 bases. DNA for the CDR3: TGTGCCAGCAGTACCGAAGGCGGAGCCTACGAGCAGTACTTC. Its protein product is CASSTEGGAYEQYF.

V gene TRBV4-2 combines with J gene TRBJ2-7, with 8 bases matching TRBD2. This CDR3 region has 14 residues. The germline V gene encodes CDR1 LGHNA and CDR2 YNFKEQ. Trimming removed 6 bases from V and 3 bases from J; junction bases left unmatched: 7. The CDR3 loop is CASRPSGSFYEQYF. DNA for the CDR3: TGTGCCAGCAGACCCAGCGGGAGCTTCTACGAGCAGTACTTC.

The V and J genes are TRBV28 and TRBJ1-5; 7 bases agree with TRBD1. Germline V CDR1 and CDR2: MDHEN, SYDVKM. The CDR3 has 13 amino acids. J gave up 2 bases and V 8 bases, and 3 bases lay outside the gene matches. CDR3 in amino acids: CASGGGGNQPQHF. CDR3 DNA: TGTGCCAGCGGAGGGGGCGGCAATCAGCCCCAGCATTTT.

The chain recombines TRBV6-4 with TRBJ2-1; 8 nucleotides align to TRBD1. The germline V gene has CDR1 MRHNA and CDR2 SNTAGT. Germline trimming cut 6 bases from V and 9 bases from J; bases unmatched to any gene: 4. The CDR3 consists of 12 residues. The DNA for the CDR3 is TGTGCCAGCAGCGCTGACAGGGGTGAGCAGTTCTTC. It codes for CASSADRGEQFF.

Comment on this clone: Other DNA sequences of this sample code for an identical CDR3. The genes are TRBV19 and TRBJ1-1; TRBD1 agrees at 7 bases. Germline CDR1 LNHDA, CDR2 SQIVND (reference sequence). The CDR3 covers 14 residues. V lost 4 bases, J lost 0 bases, and 2 bases stayed unmatched. CDR3 sequence: CASSKGQLNTEAFF. The DNA for the CDR3 is TGTGCCAGTAGTAAGGGACAGTTGAACACTGAAGCTTTCTTT.

The chain combines TRBV27 with TRBJ1-1; no clear D. This CDR3 region has 13 residues. Germline V gives CDR1 MNHEY, CDR2 SMNVEV (reference sequence). Deletions cut 2 bases from V and 1 base from J, with 5 bases between. In DNA form, the CDR3 reads TGTGCCAGCAGTTTAAGCCGGAACACTGAAGCTTTCTTT. Translated, it gives CASSLSRNTEAFF.

CDR3 sequence reads: CASSPANEIFNQPQHF. In nucleotides, the CDR3 is TGTGCCAGCAGTCCCGCGAACGAAATCTTCAATCAGCCCCAGCATTTT. The chain carries TRBV27 and TRBJ1-5; no firm D call. CDR1 is MNHEY and CDR2 is SMNVEV in the germline V gene (reference sequence). The V gene lost 5 bases and the J gene lost 3 bases, with 17 bases spanning the gap. The CDR3 length is 16 residues.

The V call is TRBV5-1, the J call TRBJ1-5; TRBD1 matches at 8 bases. This CDR3 has 14 residues. Germline V gives CDR1 SGHRS, CDR2 YFSETQ. The trim removed 0 bases at V and 6 bases at J, leaving 2 bases unmatched. The CDR3 loop reads CASSLGGTGQPQHF. CDR3 nucleotides: TGCGCCAGCAGCTTGGGAGGGACAGGTCAGCCCCAGCATTTT.

The V gene is TRBV13, the J gene TRBJ2-7; TRBD2 aligns across 10 bases. CDR1 is PRHDT and CDR2 is FYEKMQ in the germline V gene (reference sequence). The CDR3 runs 16 residues. V shed 5 bases, J shed 4 bases, and the junction held 11 bases outside the gene matches. The CDR3: CASSLQVASGSYEQYF. In DNA, the CDR3 is TGTGCCAGCAGCCTCCAGGTTGCTAGCGGGAGTTACGAGCAGTACTTC. The full variable domain, in which reference TRBV13 and TRBJ2-7 provide the parts outside the CDR3, is AAGVIQSPRHLIKEKRETATLKCYPIPRHDTVYWYQQGPGQDPQFLISFYEKMQSDKGSIPDRFSAQQFSDYHSELNMSSLELGDSALYFCASSLQVASGSYEQYFGPGTRLTVT.

The chain combines TRBV19 with TRBJ2-2; no reliable D call. CDR1 and CDR2 from the germline V gene are LNHDA and SQIVND (reference sequence). Trimming took 7 bases from V and 2 from J, leaving 11 bases between them. This CDR3 spans 14 amino acids. The CDR3: CASTPVGNTGELFF. In DNA form, the CDR3 reads TGTGCCAGTACCCCAGTGGGCAACACCGGGGAGCTGTTTTTT.

This sequence joins TRBV28 and TRBJ2-3, with D possibly being TRBD2 (5 bases). Trimming took off 3 bases at V and 4 bases at J, with 14 bases between the two ends. This CDR3 contains 15 residues. Germline CDR1 MDHEN, CDR2 SYDVKM. The CDR3 nucleotides read TGTGCCAGCAGTTTGGCGGGCCCGGAGTCAGATACGCAGTATTTT. Translated, it gives CASSLAGPESDTQYF.

This clone was recorded only once. V gene TRBV6-1 combines with J gene TRBJ1-4; TRBD1 matches at 7 bases. CDR1 and CDR2 (germline): MNHNS, SASEGT. The CDR3 has 14 residues. The V and J ends lost 4 bases and 8 bases, in that order; junction bases with no gene match: 7. CDR3 nucleotide sequence: TGTGCCAGCAGTGTTGACAGGGCGAACGAAAAACTGTTTTTT. The encoded protein is CASSVDRANEKLFF.

The gene calls are TRBV2 and TRBJ2-3; D call uncertain. Trimming cost V 3 bases and J 1 base, with 8 bases left between them. The CDR3 contains 14 residues. Germline V gene lookup returns CDR1 SNHLY and CDR2 FYNNEI. CDR3 protein: CASSDFTGTDTQYF. The CDR3, as DNA: TGTGCCAGCAGTGATTTCACAGGCACAGATACGCAGTATTTT.

This clone was recorded once. Here the CDR3 DNA reads TGTGCCAGTAGTATCGCCAGGGGGTACACAGATACGCAGTATTTT. Translation: CASSIARGYTDTQYF. The chain couples TRBV19 to TRBJ2-3, with 7 nucleotides matching TRBD1. From germline, CDR1 is LNHDA and CDR2 SQIVND (reference sequence). V was clipped by 3 bases and J by 2 bases; unmatched bases: 5. CDR3 length: 15 residues.

The J gene is TRBJ1-1, the V gene TRBV6-5, with 7 positions matching TRBD1. CDR3 size: 15 residues. Germline lookup yields CDR1 MNHEY and CDR2 SVGAGI. After removal of 7 bases from V and 1 base from J, the junction contained 9 bases not matched to a gene. DNA of the CDR3: TGTGCCAGCAAAGCGGCGGAGGGGGCGAACACTGAAGCTTTCTTT. Translation gives CASKAAEGANTEAFF.

The V call is TRBV5-6, the J call TRBJ2-7, with 9 bases matching TRBD1. CDR1 and CDR2 from the germline V gene are SGHDT and YYEEEE. The V and J ends lost 4 bases and 1 base, in that order; junction bases with no gene match: 6. The CDR3 sequence is 15 residues long. CDR3 sequence: CASSPDRGYSYEQYF. CDR3 DNA sequence: TGTGCCAGCAGCCCGGACAGGGGCTATTCCTACGAGCAGTACTTC.

The chain is built from TRBV29-1 and TRBJ1-1; TRBD1 matches 7 bases. The germline gives CDR1 SQVTM, CDR2 ANQGSEA. The CDR3 extends over 13 amino acids. V was clipped by 4 bases and J by 0 bases; unmatched bases: 2. The chain's CDR3 is CSVVTGVNTEAFF. CDR3 nucleotides: TGCAGCGTTGTCACAGGGGTGAACACTGAAGCTTTCTTT.